These T cell receptor beta chains were read from a single sample in a study of cytomegalovirus exposure and HLA in healthy donors. Using immunoSEQ multiplex PCR, the repertoire was profiled, and TCRdb retains in-frame clones only, with some absent. Seen here are 150,000 or so clones, just over 75% observed once, and the top ten hold approximately 1%. The sequenced sample was PBMCs. These receptors were obtained from a woman aged 40 to 49 in good health and CMV-seronegative. CDR3s include the opening cysteine and the closing phenylalanine or tryptophan. D genes are given only for firm matches.

>-|TRBV5-1|TRBJ2-7|17
CASSLVGLGPSSYEQYF
>-|TRBV4-2|TRBJ2-7|17
CASSQPPGGGTRYEQYF
>-|TRBV28|TRBJ1-1|12
CASPATTGEAFF
>TRBD1|TRBV27|TRBJ1-2|14
CASSHGQGAGGYTF
>TRBD2|TRBV5-1|TRBJ2-1|13
CASSLVGGDEQFF
>TRBD1|TRBV30|TRBJ1-4|14
CAWSAGGSGEKLFF
>-|TRBV7-3|TRBJ2-5|13
CASSLERGETQYF
>TRBD2|TRBV5-4|TRBJ2-7|15
CASSSPGLEGYEQYF
>TRBD1|TRBV9|TRBJ2-5|17
CASSGPRVDRGRETQYF
>TRBD1|TRBV5-1|TRBJ2-5|20
CASSLSLGGVSPIPQETQYF
>TRBD2|TRBV27|TRBJ2-1|17
CASRKPGLASRDNEQFF
>-|TRBV5-8|TRBJ2-7|12
CASSLERVEQYF
>TRBD2|TRBV2|TRBJ2-7|16
CASSGTSAPVVDEQYF
>-|TRBV7-6|TRBJ2-7|16
CASSLALAAVGDEQYF
>TRBD1|TRBV5-4|TRBJ1-4|15
CASSPDRGVDGKLFF
>TRBD2|TRBV19|TRBJ2-1|13
CASSIQIAGEQFF
>-|TRBV5-4|TRBJ1-1|14
CASTPRESDTEAFF
>TRBD1|TRBV11-3|TRBJ1-3|16
CASSTRTGISGNTIYF
>-|TRBV7-3|TRBJ2-1|13
CASSSYLADEQFF
>TRBD1|TRBV14|TRBJ1-1|14
CASSNRGKGTEAFF
>-|TRBV9|TRBJ2-5|14
CASSLQGFKETQYF
>TRBD1|TRBV2|TRBJ2-7|15
CASKGHGQGAYEQCF
>TRBD1|TRBV9|TRBJ1-2|17
CASSPTGQGTVAYGYTF
>TRBD2|TRBV6-6|TRBJ2-1|14
CASSNLAGAGEQFF
>-|TRBV18|TRBJ2-7|12
CASSPSREDTHF
>TRBD2|TRBV2|TRBJ2-1|15
CAIDLGLAGPNEQFF
>-|TRBV6-5|TRBJ2-3|14
CASRREPGSDTQYF
>-|TRBV29-1|TRBJ2-2|10
CSALTGELFF
>-|TRBV5-1|TRBJ2-1|17
CASSLDVMLGSYNEQFF
>TRBD1|TRBV12-5|TRBJ1-1|15
CASGLRGTVNTEAFF
>-|TRBV21-1|TRBJ1-5|16
CASSKAREGRFQPQHF
>-|TRBV6-5|TRBJ1-2|13
CASSPLTGYGYTF
>-|TRBV9|TRBJ2-7|18
CASSVAPPGWSSPYEQYF
>TRBD1|TRBV23-1|TRBJ2-5|17
CASSRWDRGSPWETQYF
>TRBD2|TRBV7-8|TRBJ2-1|19
CASSLARGSGRADYNEQFF
>TRBD2|TRBV30|TRBJ2-1|13
CAWSGGLGNEQFF
>TRBD2|TRBV28|TRBJ2-7|17
CASSLVLGERGSYEQYF
>-|TRBV6-5|TRBJ2-3|14
CASSYSRGADTQYF
>-|TRBV9|TRBJ1-3|13
CASSHELKRTIYF
>TRBD1|TRBV27|TRBJ1-2|15
CASSLGMTGGTGYTF
>-|TRBV6-5|TRBJ1-5|15
CASAGASESNQPQHF
>TRBD2|TRBV6-5|TRBJ2-7|15
CASTPGRGTSYEQYF
>-|TRBV28|TRBJ2-3|13
CASSLRGGYTQYF
>TRBD1|TRBV5-1|TRBJ2-3|14
CASSLSGQTDTQYF
>-|TRBV6-1|TRBJ2-7|15
CASSDPQRISYEQYF